Presented here are 14 T cell receptor beta chains from one specimen sequenced in a study. TCRdb re-called the 5' RACE reads through MiXCR, storing one row per CDR3 protein. The sample has 62,000 or so distinct CDR3 sequences, approximately 22% seen once. The sample taken for sequencing was memory CD4+ T cells sorted from a lymph node. The subset here: memory CD4+ T cells, CD4+CD45RO+CD25-. The source is a female donor with breast cancer.

The CDR3 spells CASSYSISTDTQYF. The DNA of the CDR3 is TGTGCCAGCAGTTATTCAATTAGCACAGATACGCAGTATTTT. V is TRBV6-5 and J is TRBJ2-3; no clear D. V was shortened by 3 bases and J by 0 bases, with 7 bases between the two germline ends. The CDR3 runs 14 residues. The germline V gene encodes CDR1 MNHEY and CDR2 SVGAGI.

This clonotype was seen many times. The V call is TRBV5-6, the J call TRBJ2-3; 7 nucleotides match TRBD2. In germline, CDR1 is SGHDT, CDR2 YYEEEE. Trimming took 0 bases from V and 8 from J; bases not matched to a gene: 6. The CDR3 extends over 14 amino acids. The CDR3 spells CASSLGTSSFTQYF. The CDR3 DNA sequence: TGTGCCAGCAGCTTGGGGACTAGTAGCTTTACGCAGTATTTT.

The chain couples TRBV11-2 to TRBJ1-6; no clear D. Germline-derived CDR1 and CDR2 are SGHAT and FQNNGV. The CDR3 sequence is 13 residues long. The V end was cut by 6 bases, the J end by 8 bases, with 11 bases between. The DNA of the CDR3 is TGTGCCAGCAGTTCATTAGGCGATTCACCCCTCCACTTT. It encodes CASSSLGDSPLHF.

J is TRBJ1-1 and V is TRBV29-1; D gene ambiguous. Per the germline V gene, CDR1 is SQVTM and CDR2 is ANQGSEA. V lost 5 bases and J lost 9, with 13 bases in between. There are 11 residues in the CDR3. The CDR3 sequence is CSVYQNTQAFF. The CDR3 nucleotides read TGCAGCGTTTATCAGAATACTCAAGCTTTCTTT.

This clonotype was observed once. The rearrangement joins TRBV5-5 to TRBJ2-2, with 8 bases fitting TRBD1. V lost 8 bases, J lost 3 bases, and 9 bases stayed unmatched. The CDR3 loop spans 15 amino acids. CDR1 and CDR2 from the germline V gene are SGHKS and YYEKEE (reference sequence). CDR3 bases: TGTGCCAGTGTGACGGGGACAGGCCACACCGGGGAGCTGTTTTTT. It translates to CASVTGTGHTGELFF.

This chain connects TRBV29-1 to TRBJ2-1; 7 bases are a match to TRBD2. Germline CDR1 SQVTM, CDR2 ANQGSEA. The V gene end was trimmed by 0 bases and the J gene end by 7 bases; junction bases not matched to a gene: 12. The CDR3 extends over 16 amino acids. CDR3 protein: CSVEDGGGSLRNEQFF. CDR3 bases: TGCAGCGTTGAAGACGGCGGCGGGAGTCTGAGGAATGAGCAGTTCTTC.

A few counts support this clonotype. The V and J genes are TRBV20-1 and TRBJ1-4, with no clear D. Germline V lookup: CDR1 DFQATT, CDR2 SNEGSKA (reference sequence). Trimming took 0 bases from V and 8 from J, leaving 19 bases between them. This CDR3 contains 16 residues. This CDR3 reads CSAREVGGRAEEKLFF. The CDR3 DNA sequence: TGCAGTGCTAGAGAAGTCGGCGGCCGGGCGGAAGAAAAACTGTTTTTT.

This clonotype has at least ten counts. The rearrangement uses TRBV6-2 or TRBV6-3 and TRBJ2-7, with a weak D call TRBD1 (6 bases). V dropped 6 bases and J dropped 6 bases, with 18 bases sitting between them. CDR3 length: 14 amino acids. Germline lookup yields CDR1 MNHEY and CDR2 SVGEGT. CDR3 in amino acids: CASRPGGGKAEQYF. DNA of the CDR3: TGTGCCAGCAGGCCCGGTGGGGGCAAAGCCGAGCAGTACTTC.

To note about this clonotype: This may come from a read error, since a much larger clone is one base off. The chain combines TRBV6-2 or TRBV6-3 with TRBJ2-7, with D hard to call. CDR3 length equals 14 residues. CDR1 is MNHEY, CDR2 SVGEGT, per germline. DNA for the CDR3: TGTGCCAGCAGTTACTCGCACAGCTCCCACGAGCAGTACTTC. This translates into CASSYSHSSHEQYF.

The V gene is TRBV7-8, the J gene TRBJ2-7; 10 bases fit TRBD2. In germline, CDR1 is SGHVS, CDR2 FQNEAQ. J was trimmed by 6 bases and V by 5 bases; bases with no gene match: 4. The CDR3 consists of 13 residues. The CDR3 spells CASSRTSGCEQYF. The CDR3, as DNA: TGTGCCAGCAGCCGGACTAGCGGATGCGAGCAGTACTTC.

This clonotype was found a few times. This rearrangement joins TRBV4-1 to TRBJ2-7; a possible D gene is TRBD1 (6 bases). Germline lookup yields CDR1 MGHRA and CDR2 YSYEKL. The CDR3 totals 15 residues. V was trimmed by 8 bases and J by 5 bases, leaving 22 bases between them. The CDR3 spells CASSARDTETHEQYF. The CDR3 nucleotides read TGCGCCAGCTCCGCCCGGGACACCGAAACCCACGAGCAGTACTTC.

This clonotype was seen a few times. The chain couples TRBV7-3 to TRBJ2-1, with D unresolved. The CDR3 contains 13 residues. Germline V CDR1 and CDR2: SGHTA, FQGTGA. The V gene lost 5 bases and the J gene lost 6 bases, with 11 bases spanning the gap. Here the CDR3 reads CASSPSTLNEQFF. CDR3 DNA: TGTGCCAGCAGCCCGTCGACCCTCAATGAGCAGTTCTTC.

J is TRBJ1-6 and V is TRBV7-8; weak D call: TRBD1 (5 bases). The CDR3 spans 14 residues. Germline V gives CDR1 SGHVS, CDR2 FQNEAQ. Trimming shortened V by 5 bases and J by 10 bases, and 15 bases separated the two germline ends. CDR3 nucleotides: TGTGCCAGCAGCCCCCGGGGAGGGGAGTCACCCCTCCACTTT. The encoded protein is CASSPRGGESPLHF.

The J gene is TRBJ1-2, the V gene TRBV28; no firm D call. V was shortened by 4 bases and J by 6 bases, with 15 bases between the two germline ends. CDR3 length: 14 amino acids. Germline V gene data show CDR1 as MDHEN and CDR2 as SYDVKM. Written as DNA, the CDR3 is TGTGCCAGCAGTTCTGGGTGGGGAAAAGATGGCTACACCTTC. Translated, it gives CASSSGWGKDGYTF.